What follows describes a single T cell receptor beta chain. This sample stems from a study of blood T cell repertoires in COVID-19. Germline V gene data show CDR1 as SGHTA and CDR2 as FQGTGA. Deletions cut 4 bases from V and 7 bases from J, with 17 bases between. The CDR3 has 15 amino acids. Some clones are missing from TCRdb's copy, which holds only in-frame ones; the method was immunoSEQ multiplex PCR. The repertoire holds a few hundred thousand clones, with 70% to 90% as singletons. The rearrangement joins TRBV7-3 to TRBJ2-1; TRBD2 might be the D (6 bases). The source of this sequence is a woman aged 55-75 years in a cohort exposed to, infected with or recovered from COVID-19 (not recorded which). Sequencing was performed on PBMCs or T cells enriched from blood (not recorded which). For the CDR3, the DNA is TGTGCCAGCAGCTACGATCGGGACTGGGGGAATGAGCAGTTCTTC. Residues: CASSYDRDWGNEQFF.